This is a list of T cell receptor beta chains from one sample in a study of T cell changes during pregnancy in multiple sclerosis. Here immunoSEQ multiplex PCR was the method, and the copy in TCRdb shows in-frame clones only, minus some. Of 70,000 to 95,000 clones in the sample, almost 95% were seen once. Specimen: peripheral blood, collected in the third trimester of pregnancy. The origin of the receptors is a female donor with multiple sclerosis, enrolled in a pregnancy study. The CDR3 runs from the conserved cysteine through the conserved F or W. D genes are given only for firm matches. Clone size is shown for a subset of rows, as once, few, many or a class of expanded clone.

D gene | clone size | J gene | V gene | CDR3 DNA | CDR3 protein
TRBD2 | - | TRBJ2-5 | TRBV28 | TGTGCCAGCAGTTTAGGGGCGGGAGGGGGGGAGACCCAGTACTTC | CASSLGAGGGETQYF
- | few | TRBJ1-5 | TRBV6-4 | TGTGCCAGCAGTCCGGGGGGCCTCGGCCAGCCCCAGCATTTT | CASSPGGLGQPQHF
TRBD2 | - | TRBJ2-1 | TRBV10-3 | TGTGCCATCCTAGCGGGAGAGGGGGACAATGAGCAGTTCTTC | CAILAGEGDNEQFF
- | - | TRBJ2-5 | TRBV19 | TGTGCCAGTAGTACGTCAGGAATGGAGACCCAGTACTTC | CASSTSGMETQYF
- | - | TRBJ2-7 | TRBV28 | TGTGCCAGCAGTTCGGTGGACAGCCTTGCCTCGGATCAGTACTTC | CASSSVDSLASDQYF
TRBD2 | - | TRBJ2-1 | TRBV7-3 | TGTGCCAGCAGCTTAAGCGGGAGGTCCTACAATGAGCAGTTCTTC | CASSLSGRSYNEQFF
TRBD1 | - | TRBJ1-5 | TRBV28 | TGTGCCAGCAGTGAACCAGGGGGCAGGAGCAATCAGCCCCAGCATTTT | CASSEPGGRSNQPQHF
TRBD1 | - | TRBJ2-7 | TRBV7-8 | TGTGCCAGCAGCATCTTTGGGACAGGGGCGTACGAGCAGTACTTC | CASSIFGTGAYEQYF
TRBD2 | - | TRBJ2-3 | TRBV28 | TGTGCCAGCAGTTTCATAGCGGGAGTTTCAGGAGATACGCAGTATTTT | CASSFIAGVSGDTQYF
- | - | TRBJ1-1 | TRBV7-3 | TGTGCCAGCAGCGGGGGGTCCGGGATGGACACTGAAGCTTTCTTT | CASSGGSGMDTEAFF
TRBD2 | - | TRBJ2-7 | TRBV7-9 | TGTGCCAGCAGCCCCACGGGGCGGGAGGGTTACGAGCAGTACTTC | CASSPTGREGYEQYF
- | - | TRBJ1-1 | TRBV28 | TGTGCCAGCAGTACCTACAGGGAGGGGACTGAAGCTTTCTTT | CASSTYREGTEAFF
- | - | TRBJ1-2 | TRBV28 | TGTGCCAGCAGACCAGGGTTCGCCGGCTACACCTTC | CASRPGFAGYTF
TRBD1 | - | TRBJ1-1 | TRBV5-6 | TGTGCCAGCAGCCCACAGGGGCTTGAAGCTTTCTTT | CASSPQGLEAFF
- | - | TRBJ1-4 | TRBV6-6 | TGTGCCAGCCGGGGGGCTAATGAAAAACTGTTTTTT | CASRGANEKLFF
- | - | TRBJ2-3 | TRBV5-4 | TGTGCCAGCAGCCCGGGTCTAGGAAGGCGGGCAGATACGCAGTATTTT | CASSPGLGRRADTQYF
TRBD2 | - | TRBJ2-1 | TRBV28 | TGTGCCAGCAGTTTGTCCATCGGGGGGGCAGGACAAAATGAGCAGTTCTTC | CASSLSIGGAGQNEQFF
TRBD1 | - | TRBJ1-5 | TRBV7-3 | TGTGCCAGCAGCCTTATAAGCATTTGGGACAGGGACAAATTCGGGCCCCAGCATTTT | CASSLISIWDRDKFGPQHF
- | - | TRBJ1-2 | TRBV4-2 | TGTGCCAGCAGCCAGGGTGATACAGGGAAGGGCTACACCTTC | CASSQGDTGKGYTF
- | - | TRBJ2-5 | TRBV10-3 | TGTGCCATCAGTGACCCGGGACTCGCCCAAGAGACCCAGTACTTC | CAISDPGLAQETQYF
TRBD2 | - | TRBJ2-5 | TRBV7-9 | TGTGCCAGCAGCTTAACTGGACTAGAAGAGACCCAGTACTTC | CASSLTGLEETQYF
TRBD2 | - | TRBJ2-1 | TRBV10-3 | TGTGCCATCAGTGGAGGACTAGCGGGACCTTATTACAATGAGCAGTTCTTC | CAISGGLAGPYYNEQFF
TRBD2 | - | TRBJ2-7 | TRBV4-3 | TGCGCCAGCAGCCAGGGGACTAGCGGGACCCACGAGCAGTACTTC | CASSQGTSGTHEQYF
- | - | TRBJ2-1 | TRBV11-2 | TGTGCCAGCAGCTTTCGATCAGGGTTCGCGGACAATGAGCAGTTCTTC | CASSFRSGFADNEQFF
TRBD2 | - | TRBJ2-1 | TRBV19 | TGTGCCAGTAGCTATAGGGGGTTCGTGGCAGGGATAGATAGCGGGAGGGCCTTCGATGAGCAGTTCTTC | CASSYRGFVAGIDSGRAFDEQFF
- | - | TRBJ1-4 | TRBV15 | TGTGCCACCAGCGGGGGGGTAGGGGAAAAACTGTTTTTT | CATSGGVGEKLFF
- | - | TRBJ2-5 | TRBV7-7 | TGTGCTAGCGGACAGACACAAGAGACCCAGTACTTC | CASGQTQETQYF
TRBD1 | - | TRBJ2-7 | TRBV7-9 | TGTGCCAGCAGTACCTCGACAGGGGGGGGATACGAGCAGTACTTC | CASSTSTGGGYEQYF
- | - | TRBJ1-5 | TRBV6-6 | TGTGCCAGCAGCATCGGGGGAAGGGGGGAGGGTCAGCCCCAGCATTTT | CASSIGGRGEGQPQHF
- | - | TRBJ2-1 | TRBV29-1 | TGCAGCGTTGAAGGACCCGGACAGCAATACAATGAGCAGTTCTTC | CSVEGPGQQYNEQFF
TRBD2 | - | TRBJ2-1 | TRBV2 | TGTGCCAGCAGAGCTCCGGGACTAGCGGCCAATGAGCAGTTCTTC | CASRAPGLAANEQFF
TRBD1 | - | TRBJ2-1 | TRBV29-1 | TGCAGCTTCCGGACAGGGTACAATGAGCAGTTCTTC | CSFRTGYNEQFF
- | - | TRBJ2-2 | TRBV7-8 | TGTGCCAGCAGCGGCCCGGGACTGAGTCAATCCGGGGAGCTGTTTTTT | CASSGPGLSQSGELFF
TRBD1 | - | TRBJ1-2 | TRBV25-1 | TGTGCCAGCAGTGGGGACAGGGACTATGGCTACACCTTC | CASSGDRDYGYTF
TRBD2 | once | TRBJ2-3 | TRBV5-1 | TGCGCCAGCAGCTACGGGACTAGTGGGACAGATACGCAGTATTTT | CASSYGTSGTDTQYF
TRBD1 | - | TRBJ2-3 | TRBV25-1 | TGTGCCACCCGGGACAGGGAAAAAACAGATACGCAGTATTTT | CATRDREKTDTQYF
TRBD1 | - | TRBJ1-1 | TRBV28 | TGTGCCAGCAGTTTTCTCAGGACAGGGCTGAACACTGAAGCTTTCTTT | CASSFLRTGLNTEAFF
- | - | TRBJ2-2 | TRBV1 | TGCACCAGCAGCAAAAGCGGGAGAACCGGGGAGCTGTTTTTT | CTSSKSGRTGELFF
- | once | TRBJ1-5 | TRBV2 | TGTGCCAGCAGTGAGGGCAGGCCCAATCAGCCCCAGCATTTT | CASSEGRPNQPQHF
TRBD1 | - | TRBJ2-3 | TRBV4-3 | TGCGCCAGCAGCCAAGCCCCACAGGGGGCGAGTCTGGGCACAGATACGCAGTATTTT | CASSQAPQGASLGTDTQYF
TRBD1 | - | TRBJ1-3 | TRBV5-6 | TGTGCCAGCAGCTGGGACAGTTCGGGGTCTGGAAACACCATATATTTT | CASSWDSSGSGNTIYF
TRBD2 | - | TRBJ2-1 | TRBV6-5 | TGTGCCAGCAGTTTAGACAGCGGGAGATTTGTAGGTGAGCAGTTCTTC | CASSLDSGRFVGEQFF
TRBD1 | - | TRBJ2-7 | TRBV5-1 | TGCGCCAGCCTCAACCGGGACAGCCTCTACGAGCAGTACTTC | CASLNRDSLYEQYF
- | - | TRBJ2-1 | TRBV2 | TGTGCCAGCAGTGACGGTACCTACAATGAGCAGTTCTTC | CASSDGTYNEQFF
TRBD1 | - | TRBJ1-2 | TRBV19 | TGTGCCAGTAGCACGACAGGGAATAACTATGGCTACACCTTC | CASSTTGNNYGYTF
TRBD2 | - | TRBJ2-7 | TRBV7-2 | TGTGCCAGCAGCTCCTCGGGACTAGCGGGAGGGATCCTCTACGAGCAGTACTTC | CASSSSGLAGGILYEQYF
- | few | TRBJ1-5 | TRBV23-1 | TGCGCCAGCCCCCGGGGATTCAGCAATCAGCCCCAGCATTTT | CASPRGFSNQPQHF
- | - | TRBJ2-7 | TRBV7-7 | TGTGCTAGCAGCTTAACAGGCTACGAGCAGTACTTC | CASSLTGYEQYF
TRBD1 | - | TRBJ1-5 | TRBV7-9 | TGTGCCAGCAGCCCGACAGGGACGGGCAATCAGCCCCAGCATTTT | CASSPTGTGNQPQHF
- | - | TRBJ2-3 | TRBV2 | TGTGCCAGCAGTGGGAGACTGTCAGATACGCAGTATTTT | CASSGRLSDTQYF
- | - | TRBJ1-4 | TRBV28 | TGTGCCAGCAGCACCCCGACCCTGGAGGAAAAACTGTTTTTT | CASSTPTLEEKLFF
- | - | TRBJ1-5 | TRBV28 | TGTGCCAGCAGAATTGGCGGGCAGCCCCAGCATTTT | CASRIGGQPQHF
- | - | TRBJ1-1 | TRBV18 | TGTGCCAGCTCACCAACGGGACATATGAACACTGAAGCTTTCTTT | CASSPTGHMNTEAFF
- | - | TRBJ1-2 | TRBV19 | TGTGCCAGTAGCGCCGGGACAAGGGGGAGACATGGCTACACCTTC | CASSAGTRGRHGYTF
TRBD1 | - | TRBJ1-4 | TRBV28 | TGTGCCAGCAGTGGACAGGGGGTTGGAAATGAAAAACTGTTTTTT | CASSGQGVGNEKLFF
- | - | TRBJ1-2 | TRBV30 | TGTGCCTGGAGTGCCGCGGGGGGGGGCGGCTATGGCTACACCTTC | CAWSAAGGGGYGYTF
TRBD1 | - | TRBJ2-7 | TRBV6-5 | TGTGCCAGCAGTTTCCAGACAGGGGGGATAGGGGAGCAGTACTTC | CASSFQTGGIGEQYF
- | - | TRBJ2-2 | TRBV27 | TGTGCCAGCGCGGACAGTAACACCGGGGAGCTGTTTTTT | CASADSNTGELFF